This paragraph reports one T cell receptor (beta chain). This specimen comes from a study of blood T cell repertoires in COVID-19. Study-level information: The United States, Italy and Spain provided the acute and convalescent COVID-19 samples. T cells, B-cell-depleted T cells, or PBMCs provided the cDNA or gDNA that served as material.

As processed by the authors: Reference gene primer amplification gave estimated nucleated cell counts. Data came from immunoSEQ multiplex PCR; TCRdb stores just in-frame clones and leaves some out. V, J and clone size are those of that table, while D and trimming were read from the DNA. Among around 71,000 clones listed, roughly four fifths were seen once. The CDR3 is made up of 15 amino acids. With 5 bases clipped from V and 1 base from J, the junction kept 7 bases outside the gene matches. Germline CDR1 and CDR2: SEHNR and FQNEAQ (reference sequence). The sample comprised peripheral blood. V is TRBV7-9 and J is TRBJ2-7, with 8 bases lining up with TRBD1. This clonotype originated in a man between 65 and 85 years old with acute or convalescent COVID-19. This chain's CDR3 is CASSPLGQGSYEQYF. The CDR3 region has the DNA TGTGCCAGCAGCCCCCTCGGACAGGGTTCCTACGAGCAGTACTTC.